Listed below are T cell receptor beta chains from one sample, sequenced in a study of blood T cell repertoires in COVID-19. Assay used: immunoSEQ multiplex PCR; TCRdb lists only in-frame clones, some missing. The sample records around 190,000 clones, 82% being singletons. Sequenced: peripheral blood. The receptor set was obtained from a woman in her fifties or sixties with COVID-19, enrolled during active disease. CDR3s include the opening cysteine and the closing phenylalanine or tryptophan. The order of the fields is clone size, V gene, D gene, J gene, CDR3 DNA, CDR3 protein. A D gene is named only where the DNA matches it firmly. Not every row has a clone size; where given, it reads once, few, many or a size class.

clone size: NA
V gene: TRBV28
D gene: NA
J gene: TRBJ2-1
CDR3 DNA: TGTGCCAGCAGTTCCTCCGGTTCCCTGAGGGAGCAGTTCTTC
CDR3 protein: CASSSSGSLREQFF

clone size: NA
V gene: TRBV27
D gene: NA
J gene: TRBJ2-5
CDR3 DNA: TGTGCCAGCAGTTTTTGGGGCGCCTCGGAGACCCAGTACTTC
CDR3 protein: CASSFWGASETQYF

clone size: once
V gene: TRBV11-3
D gene: TRBD1
J gene: TRBJ1-1
CDR3 DNA: TGTGCCAGCAGCACCGGACAGGGGAACACTGAAGCTTTCTTT
CDR3 protein: CASSTGQGNTEAFF

clone size: NA
V gene: TRBV5-1
D gene: NA
J gene: TRBJ1-2
CDR3 DNA: TGCGCCAGCAGCACCGAGACACCCCTCGATGGCTACACCTTC
CDR3 protein: CASSTETPLDGYTF

clone size: once
V gene: TRBV7-9
D gene: NA
J gene: TRBJ1-1
CDR3 DNA: TGTGCCAGCGGACAGACCTTTGAAGCTTTCTTT
CDR3 protein: CASGQTFEAFF

clone size: NA
V gene: TRBV9
D gene: TRBD1
J gene: TRBJ1-4
CDR3 DNA: TGTGCCAGCAGCGCAACAGGGGGTATAGGGGAAAAACTGTTTTTT
CDR3 protein: CASSATGGIGEKLFF

clone size: NA
V gene: TRBV19
D gene: NA
J gene: TRBJ1-2
CDR3 DNA: TGTGCCAGTAGTACAGGGTCGTCTAACTATGGCTACACCTTC
CDR3 protein: CASSTGSSNYGYTF

clone size: NA
V gene: TRBV3-1/TRBV3-2
D gene: NA
J gene: TRBJ2-5
CDR3 DNA: TGTGCCAGCAGCCCCCCCTGGAGCGCTGACTGGCCTAAGGTTCAAGAGACCCAGTACTTC
CDR3 protein: CASSPPWSADWPKVQETQYF

clone size: few
V gene: TRBV3-1/TRBV3-2
D gene: NA
J gene: TRBJ2-1
CDR3 DNA: TGTGCCAGCAGCCGGGGGGTAGCACACTACAATGAGCAGTTCTTC
CDR3 protein: CASSRGVAHYNEQFF

clone size: once
V gene: TRBV11-3
D gene: TRBD1
J gene: TRBJ1-2
CDR3 DNA: TGTGCCAGCAGCTCAAAAAAGGGGGCGATGTTCCCCTTCTATGGCTACACCTTC
CDR3 protein: CASSSKKGAMFPFYGYTF

clone size: NA
V gene: TRBV7-2
D gene: TRBD1
J gene: TRBJ2-7
CDR3 DNA: TGTGCCAGCAGCCGGGGACAGGGTAACTACGAGCAGTACTTC
CDR3 protein: CASSRGQGNYEQYF

clone size: NA
V gene: TRBV10-3
D gene: NA
J gene: TRBJ1-5
CDR3 DNA: TGTGCCATCAGTGAAAGTAGTAATCAGCCCCAGCATTTT
CDR3 protein: CAISESSNQPQHF

clone size: NA
V gene: TRBV4-3
D gene: TRBD1
J gene: TRBJ2-2
CDR3 DNA: TGCGCCAGCAGCCAAGACCCGCTGACAGGGGGCGGGGAGCTGTTTTTT
CDR3 protein: CASSQDPLTGGGELFF

clone size: NA
V gene: TRBV5-1
D gene: TRBD2
J gene: TRBJ2-2
CDR3 DNA: TGCGCCAGCAGCTTAGGCGGGGGTTCCCCCGGGGAGCTGTTTTTT
CDR3 protein: CASSLGGGSPGELFF

clone size: NA
V gene: TRBV9
D gene: TRBD1
J gene: TRBJ2-7
CDR3 DNA: TGTGCCAGCAGCGGGGCGGGGACAGGGGCCTACGAGCAGTACTTC
CDR3 protein: CASSGAGTGAYEQYF

clone size: NA
V gene: TRBV28
D gene: NA
J gene: TRBJ2-5
CDR3 DNA: TGTGCCAGCAGTCCTCCCCGGAGAGAGACCCAGTACTTC
CDR3 protein: CASSPPRRETQYF

clone size: NA
V gene: TRBV6-5
D gene: TRBD1
J gene: TRBJ2-2
CDR3 DNA: TGTGCCAGCCTAGGACAGGGTAAAACCGGGGAGCTGTTTTTT
CDR3 protein: CASLGQGKTGELFF

clone size: NA
V gene: TRBV6-5
D gene: NA
J gene: TRBJ1-2
CDR3 DNA: TGTGCCAGCAGCGAGACAGGTTTCTATGGCTACACCTTC
CDR3 protein: CASSETGFYGYTF

clone size: NA
V gene: TRBV7-2
D gene: NA
J gene: TRBJ1-5
CDR3 DNA: TGTGCCAGCAGCTCCCGCGGGGTTGGGCAGCCCCAGCATTTT
CDR3 protein: CASSSRGVGQPQHF

clone size: NA
V gene: TRBV28
D gene: TRBD1
J gene: TRBJ1-1
CDR3 DNA: TGTGCCAGCAGTGGGACAGGTTTAGATCTGAACACTGAAGCTTTCTTT
CDR3 protein: CASSGTGLDLNTEAFF

clone size: NA
V gene: TRBV6-2/TRBV6-3
D gene: TRBD1
J gene: TRBJ1-1
CDR3 DNA: TGTGCCAGCAGTTACAAGACAGGGGGCGCGGACACTGAAGCTTTCTTT
CDR3 protein: CASSYKTGGADTEAFF

clone size: NA
V gene: TRBV7-2
D gene: NA
J gene: TRBJ1-1
CDR3 DNA: TGTGCCAGCAGCTATACAGGGCGTAATGCTTTCTTT
CDR3 protein: CASSYTGRNAFF

clone size: NA
V gene: TRBV10-3
D gene: NA
J gene: TRBJ2-3
CDR3 DNA: TGTGCCATCAGTGAGTCGTCGCGCCTCACAGATACGCAGTATTTT
CDR3 protein: CAISESSRLTDTQYF

clone size: NA
V gene: TRBV13
D gene: TRBD1
J gene: TRBJ1-1
CDR3 DNA: TGTGCCAGCAGCTTAAAGGGAACAGGGGGCTCCACTGAAGCTTTCTTT
CDR3 protein: CASSLKGTGGSTEAFF

clone size: few
V gene: TRBV29-1
D gene: TRBD2
J gene: TRBJ2-1
CDR3 DNA: TGCAGCGTTGAAGGGTCCCTAGCGGGGTTCGCCTACAATGAGCAGTTCTTC
CDR3 protein: CSVEGSLAGFAYNEQFF

clone size: NA
V gene: TRBV5-4
D gene: TRBD2
J gene: TRBJ2-1
CDR3 DNA: TGTGCCAGCAGCTTGGCCTCTCTGGCTAGCGGGGCCTATGAGCAGTTCTTC
CDR3 protein: CASSLASLASGAYEQFF

clone size: once
V gene: TRBV4-1
D gene: TRBD1
J gene: TRBJ1-2
CDR3 DNA: TGCGCCAGCAGCCCTAACCGGGACAGGGGTAACTATGGCTACACCTTC
CDR3 protein: CASSPNRDRGNYGYTF

clone size: NA
V gene: TRBV15
D gene: NA
J gene: TRBJ2-5
CDR3 DNA: TGTGCCACCAGCCCCAGAGGACAGTACGAGACCCAGTACTTC
CDR3 protein: CATSPRGQYETQYF

clone size: NA
V gene: TRBV21-1
D gene: NA
J gene: TRBJ1-1
CDR3 DNA: TGTGCCAGCAGCATAAATCCGGGACAGGTTACGAACACTGAAGCTTTCTTT
CDR3 protein: CASSINPGQVTNTEAFF

clone size: NA
V gene: TRBV5-1
D gene: NA
J gene: TRBJ1-5
CDR3 DNA: TGCGCCAGCAGCGCCGGGGGATTTAATCAGCCCCAGCATTTT
CDR3 protein: CASSAGGFNQPQHF

clone size: NA
V gene: TRBV6-6
D gene: NA
J gene: TRBJ1-1
CDR3 DNA: TGTGCCAGCAGTTTGGGCTCCTCCCTAGCCACTGAAGCTTTCTTT
CDR3 protein: CASSLGSSLATEAFF

clone size: NA
V gene: TRBV14
D gene: NA
J gene: TRBJ2-3
CDR3 DNA: TGTGCCAGCAGCCAAGATAACGTCGGGGACACAGATACGCAGTATTTT
CDR3 protein: CASSQDNVGDTDTQYF

clone size: NA
V gene: TRBV2
D gene: NA
J gene: TRBJ1-2
CDR3 DNA: TGTGCCAGCAGTGGACAGTTGAACTATGGCTACACCTTC
CDR3 protein: CASSGQLNYGYTF

clone size: NA
V gene: TRBV24-1
D gene: TRBD2
J gene: TRBJ2-1
CDR3 DNA: TGTGCCACCAGTGGACCGGGACTAGCGGGAGGCGGCAATGAGCAGTTCTTC
CDR3 protein: CATSGPGLAGGGNEQFF

clone size: NA
V gene: TRBV5-1
D gene: NA
J gene: TRBJ2-1
CDR3 DNA: TGCGCCAGCAGCTTGTTACTTAATGAGCAGTTCTTC
CDR3 protein: CASSLLLNEQFF

clone size: NA
V gene: TRBV6-2/TRBV6-3
D gene: NA
J gene: TRBJ1-1
CDR3 DNA: TGTGCCAGCAGCCTCCCCACAGGGTCTTCCGTGAAGACTGAAGCTTTCTTT
CDR3 protein: CASSLPTGSSVKTEAFF

clone size: NA
V gene: TRBV6-1
D gene: NA
J gene: TRBJ1-2
CDR3 DNA: TGTGCCAGCAGTGAAAGCGGGGGGCAGCTCTATGGCTACACCTTC
CDR3 protein: CASSESGGQLYGYTF

clone size: NA
V gene: TRBV28
D gene: NA
J gene: TRBJ1-6
CDR3 DNA: TGTGCCAGCAGTTTGTGGGGAGGACGGAGCTCCTATAATTCACCCCTCCACTTT
CDR3 protein: CASSLWGGRSSYNSPLHF

clone size: NA
V gene: TRBV6-4
D gene: NA
J gene: TRBJ2-3
CDR3 DNA: TGTGCCAGCAGCCTCACCCTTCCCGGACAGACAAAAGATACGCAGTATTTT
CDR3 protein: CASSLTLPGQTKDTQYF

clone size: NA
V gene: TRBV5-1
D gene: TRBD1
J gene: TRBJ2-7
CDR3 DNA: TGCGCCAGCAGCTTGGACCCGGGACAGTCCTACGAGCAGTACTTC
CDR3 protein: CASSLDPGQSYEQYF

clone size: NA
V gene: TRBV30
D gene: TRBD2
J gene: TRBJ2-7
CDR3 DNA: TGTGCCTGGAGAGTAGCGGGAGGGATCGGGGAGCAGTACTTC
CDR3 protein: CAWRVAGGIGEQYF

clone size: once
V gene: TRBV7-8
D gene: TRBD1
J gene: TRBJ1-2
CDR3 DNA: TGTGCCAGCAGCTTAGGACAGGGGGGGAACTATGGCTACACCTTC
CDR3 protein: CASSLGQGGNYGYTF

clone size: NA
V gene: TRBV10-2
D gene: NA
J gene: TRBJ2-2
CDR3 DNA: TGCGCCAGCAGTGAGCAGGACAACCGTAGGGAGCTGTTTTTT
CDR3 protein: CASSEQDNRRELFF

clone size: NA
V gene: TRBV10-2
D gene: TRBD2
J gene: TRBJ2-2
CDR3 DNA: TGCGCCAGCAGTGAGCTGGCGGGGGGGGTCGGGGAGCTGTTTTTT
CDR3 protein: CASSELAGGVGELFF

clone size: few
V gene: TRBV5-1
D gene: NA
J gene: TRBJ2-1
CDR3 DNA: TGCGCCAGCAGCTTGGCCCCGGGGGACCACAATGAGCAGTTCTTC
CDR3 protein: CASSLAPGDHNEQFF

clone size: NA
V gene: TRBV6-1
D gene: NA
J gene: TRBJ2-5
CDR3 DNA: TGTGCCAGCAGCGAAGGGGCAGGGCCAGAGACCCAGTACTTC
CDR3 protein: CASSEGAGPETQYF

clone size: NA
V gene: TRBV6-5
D gene: NA
J gene: TRBJ2-7
CDR3 DNA: TGTGCCAGCAGTTTGAGGACAACGAGCTCCTACGAGCAGTACTTC
CDR3 protein: CASSLRTTSSYEQYF

clone size: NA
V gene: TRBV6-4
D gene: TRBD2
J gene: TRBJ2-1
CDR3 DNA: TGTGCCAGCAGTGAAAGAGCGGGGGGGAACAATGAGCAGTTCTTC
CDR3 protein: CASSERAGGNNEQFF

clone size: NA
V gene: TRBV19
D gene: NA
J gene: TRBJ1-5
CDR3 DNA: TGTGCCAGTAGTATCTCGGGGACAAGTCAGCCCCAGCATTTT
CDR3 protein: CASSISGTSQPQHF

clone size: NA
V gene: TRBV4-1
D gene: TRBD2
J gene: TRBJ2-2
CDR3 DNA: TGCGCCAGCAGCCCCTTCGGCGGGGGAATAAACACCGGGGAGCTGTTTTTT
CDR3 protein: CASSPFGGGINTGELFF

clone size: many
V gene: TRBV7-8
D gene: TRBD2
J gene: TRBJ2-7
CDR3 DNA: TGTGCCAGCAGCTTCGTTGGTCGGGAGGGCTTCGAGCAGTACTTC
CDR3 protein: CASSFVGREGFEQYF

clone size: NA
V gene: TRBV19
D gene: TRBD1
J gene: TRBJ1-1
CDR3 DNA: TGTGCCACCTACAACAGGGGGAACACTGAAGCTTTCTTT
CDR3 protein: CATYNRGNTEAFF

clone size: NA
V gene: TRBV27
D gene: NA
J gene: TRBJ1-6
CDR3 DNA: TGTGCCAGCAGCCCCGACGCGGTGGGGGCTAGTTATTCACCCCTCCACTTT
CDR3 protein: CASSPDAVGASYSPLHF

clone size: NA
V gene: TRBV19
D gene: TRBD2
J gene: TRBJ2-1
CDR3 DNA: TGTGCCAGTAGTAGGATTAGCGGGAGGTATGATGAGCAGTTCTTC
CDR3 protein: CASSRISGRYDEQFF

clone size: NA
V gene: TRBV7-2
D gene: NA
J gene: TRBJ1-6
CDR3 DNA: TGTGCCAGCAGCTTAGAATGGGCGTTTGCACCCCTCCACTTT
CDR3 protein: CASSLEWAFAPLHF

clone size: NA
V gene: TRBV9
D gene: NA
J gene: TRBJ1-4
CDR3 DNA: TGTGCCAGCAGCGCAATTTCGACAGGTCCAATGCCAACTAATGAAAAACTGTTTTTT
CDR3 protein: CASSAISTGPMPTNEKLFF